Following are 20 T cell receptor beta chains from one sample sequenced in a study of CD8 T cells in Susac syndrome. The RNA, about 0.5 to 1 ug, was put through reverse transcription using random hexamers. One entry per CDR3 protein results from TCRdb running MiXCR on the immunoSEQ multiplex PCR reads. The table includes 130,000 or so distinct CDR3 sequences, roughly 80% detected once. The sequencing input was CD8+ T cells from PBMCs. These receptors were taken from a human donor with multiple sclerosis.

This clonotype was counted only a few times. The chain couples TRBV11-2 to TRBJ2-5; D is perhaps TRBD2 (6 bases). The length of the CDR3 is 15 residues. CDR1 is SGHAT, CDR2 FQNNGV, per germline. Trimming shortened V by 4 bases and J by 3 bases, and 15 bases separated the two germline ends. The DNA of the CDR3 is TGTGCCAGCAGCTGGGCCCTGGGAGGTAAAGAGACCCAGTACTTC. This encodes CASSWALGGKETQYF.

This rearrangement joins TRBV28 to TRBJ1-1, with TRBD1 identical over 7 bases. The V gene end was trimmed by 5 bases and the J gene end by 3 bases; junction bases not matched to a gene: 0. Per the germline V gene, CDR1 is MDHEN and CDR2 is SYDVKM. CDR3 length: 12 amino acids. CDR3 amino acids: CASSTGDTEAFF. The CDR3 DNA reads TGTGCCAGCAGTACAGGGGACACTGAAGCTTTCTTT.

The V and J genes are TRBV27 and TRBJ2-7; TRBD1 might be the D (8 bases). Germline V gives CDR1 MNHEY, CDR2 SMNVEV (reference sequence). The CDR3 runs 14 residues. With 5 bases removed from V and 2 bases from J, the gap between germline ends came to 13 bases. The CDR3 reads CASSIQGGTYEQYF. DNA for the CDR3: TGTGCCAGCAGTATACAGGGGGGGACCTACGAGCAGTACTTC.

In nucleotides, the CDR3 is TGTGCCAGCAGCTTTTTAGGGGGAAGGGGCACTGAAGCTTTCTTT. Translated, it gives CASSFLGGRGTEAFF. This rearrangement joins TRBV11-2 to TRBJ1-1, with D perhaps TRBD1 (6 bases). V shed 3 bases and J shed 4 bases, with 15 bases lying between them. The CDR3 is made up of 15 amino acids. Germline V gives CDR1 SGHAT, CDR2 FQNNGV. The full variable domain, with the rest looked up from reference TRBV11-2 and TRBJ1-1, is EAGVAQSPRYKIIEKRQSVAFWCNPISGHATLYWYQQILGQGPKLLIQFQNNGVVDDSQLPKDRFSAERLKGVDSTLKIQPAKLEDSAVYLCASSFLGGRGTEAFFGQGTRLTVV.

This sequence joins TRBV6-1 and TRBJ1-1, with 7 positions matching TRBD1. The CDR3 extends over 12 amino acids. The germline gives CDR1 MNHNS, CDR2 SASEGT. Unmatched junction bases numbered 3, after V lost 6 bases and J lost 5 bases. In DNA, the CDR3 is TGTGCCAGCAGGGACAGGAGTACTGAAGCTTTCTTT. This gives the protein CASRDRSTEAFF.

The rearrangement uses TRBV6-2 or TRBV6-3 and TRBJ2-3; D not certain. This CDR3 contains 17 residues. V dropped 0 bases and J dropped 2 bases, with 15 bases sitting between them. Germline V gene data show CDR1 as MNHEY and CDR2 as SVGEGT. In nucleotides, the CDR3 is TGTGCCAGCAGTTACTCGTCGTATACCCCCCACACAGATACGCAGTATTTT. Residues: CASSYSSYTPHTDTQYF.

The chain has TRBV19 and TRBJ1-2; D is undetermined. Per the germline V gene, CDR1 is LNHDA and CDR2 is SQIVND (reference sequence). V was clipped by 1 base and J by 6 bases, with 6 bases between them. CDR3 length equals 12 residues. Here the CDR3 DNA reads TGTGCCAGTAGTATAGCTACCCATGGCTACACCTTC. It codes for CASSIATHGYTF.

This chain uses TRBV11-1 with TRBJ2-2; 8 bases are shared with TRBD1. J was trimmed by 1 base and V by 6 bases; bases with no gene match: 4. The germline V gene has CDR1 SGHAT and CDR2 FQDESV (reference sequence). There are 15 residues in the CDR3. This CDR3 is CASRPGQGNTGELFF. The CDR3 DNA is TGTGCCAGCAGACCTGGACAGGGGAACACCGGGGAGCTGTTTTTT.

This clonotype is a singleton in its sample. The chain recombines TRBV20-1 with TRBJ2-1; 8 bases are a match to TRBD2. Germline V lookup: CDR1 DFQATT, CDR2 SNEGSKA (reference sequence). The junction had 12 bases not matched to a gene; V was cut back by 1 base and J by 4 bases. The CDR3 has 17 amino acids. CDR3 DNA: TGCAGTGCTAGAGCCAGCGGGAGCGCATTCCGATACAATGAGCAGTTCTTC. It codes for CSARASGSAFRYNEQFF.

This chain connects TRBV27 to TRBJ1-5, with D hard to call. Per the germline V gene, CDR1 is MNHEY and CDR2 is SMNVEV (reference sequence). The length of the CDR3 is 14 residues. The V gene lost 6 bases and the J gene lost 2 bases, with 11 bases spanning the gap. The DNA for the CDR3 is TGTGCCAGCAGCTCGATTGGGGGCAATCAGCCCCAGCATTTT. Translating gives CASSSIGGNQPQHF.

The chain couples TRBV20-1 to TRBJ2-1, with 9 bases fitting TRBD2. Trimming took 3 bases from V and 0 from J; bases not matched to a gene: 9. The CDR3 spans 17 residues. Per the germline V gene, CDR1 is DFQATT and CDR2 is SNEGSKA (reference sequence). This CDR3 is CSARARLADVSYNEQFF. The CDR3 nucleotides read TGCAGTGCTAGGGCCCGACTAGCGGACGTCTCCTACAATGAGCAGTTCTTC.

The CDR3 spells CASRNRGQDEKLFF. The CDR3 nucleotides read TGTGCCAGCAGGAACAGGGGGCAGGATGAAAAACTGTTTTTT. The chain recombines TRBV12-3 or TRBV12-4 with TRBJ1-4; 9 nucleotides align to TRBD1. V gave up 6 bases and J gave up 6 bases; unmatched junction bases: 5. CDR3 length equals 14 residues.

Here the CDR3 reads CASSYMGTEAFF. The CDR3 DNA follows: TGTGCCAGCAGTTACATGGGGACTGAAGCTTTCTTT. The chain links TRBV6-5 to TRBJ1-1; D remains ambiguous. Germline CDR1 is MNHEY and CDR2 is SVGAGI. V gave up 2 bases and J gave up 5 bases, with 6 bases separating them. This CDR3 is 12 amino acids long.

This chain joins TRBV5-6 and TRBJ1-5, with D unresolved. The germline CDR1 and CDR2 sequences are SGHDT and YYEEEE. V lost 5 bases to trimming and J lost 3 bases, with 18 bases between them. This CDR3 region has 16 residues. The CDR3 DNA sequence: TGTGCCAGCAGATACTGGGAGTGGGATGACAATCAGCCCCAGCATTTT. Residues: CASRYWEWDDNQPQHF.

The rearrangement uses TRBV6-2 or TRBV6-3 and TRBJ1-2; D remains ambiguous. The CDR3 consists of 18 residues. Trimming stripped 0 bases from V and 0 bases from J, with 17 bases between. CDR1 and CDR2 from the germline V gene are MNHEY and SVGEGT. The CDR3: CASSYSSSGGNANYGYTF. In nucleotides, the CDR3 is TGTGCCAGCAGTTACTCGTCTTCGGGAGGGAACGCTAACTATGGCTACACCTTC.

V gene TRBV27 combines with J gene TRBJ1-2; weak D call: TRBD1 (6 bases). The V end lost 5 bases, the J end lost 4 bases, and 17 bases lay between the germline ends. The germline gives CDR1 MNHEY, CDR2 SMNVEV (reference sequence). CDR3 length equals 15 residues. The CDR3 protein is CASSLTGLGAYGYTF. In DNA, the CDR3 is TGTGCCAGCAGTCTGACAGGTCTGGGGGCCTATGGCTACACCTTC.

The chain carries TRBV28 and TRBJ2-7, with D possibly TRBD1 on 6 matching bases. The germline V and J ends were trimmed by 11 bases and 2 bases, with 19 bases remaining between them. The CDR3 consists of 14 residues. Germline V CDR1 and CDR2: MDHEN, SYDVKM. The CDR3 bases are TGTGCCGTCAACAGGGAAATGGCTGCCTACGAGCAGTACTTC. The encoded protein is CAVNREMAAYEQYF.

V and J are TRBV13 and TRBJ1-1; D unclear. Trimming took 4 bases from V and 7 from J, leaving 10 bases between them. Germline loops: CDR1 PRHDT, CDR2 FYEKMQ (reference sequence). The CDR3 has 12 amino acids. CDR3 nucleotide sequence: TGTGCCAGCAGCTCCACTGGTGATGAAGCTTTCTTT. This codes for CASSSTGDEAFF.

CDR3 DNA: TGTGCCTGGAGTTCTAGGCGACTAGCGGCTTACAATGAGCAGTTCTTC. Amino acid sequence: CAWSSRRLAAYNEQFF. V and J are TRBV30 and TRBJ2-1; TRBD2 aligns across 9 bases. This CDR3 comprises 16 residues. The trim removed 2 bases at V and 4 bases at J, leaving 9 bases unmatched. Germline loops: CDR1 GTSNPN, CDR2 SVGIG (reference sequence).

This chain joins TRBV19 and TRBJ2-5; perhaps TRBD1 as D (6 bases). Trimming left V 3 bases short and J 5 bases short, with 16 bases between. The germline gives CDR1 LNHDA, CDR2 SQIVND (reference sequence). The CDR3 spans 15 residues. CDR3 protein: CASSIGTRGRETQYF. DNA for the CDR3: TGTGCCAGTAGTATCGGGACCAGGGGCCGGGAGACCCAGTACTTC.